The rows below give T cell receptor beta chains drawn from one sample of a study of blood T cell repertoires in COVID-19. Clones were read by immunoSEQ multiplex PCR, and TCRdb kept only the in-frame ones, dropping some. In the table there are some 220,000 clones, over 75% of which are singletons. The sequencing input was PBMCs or T cells enriched from blood (not recorded which). These TCRs come from a woman under 30 in a cohort exposed to, infected with or recovered from COVID-19 (not recorded which). Each CDR3 is given with its conserved first and last residue. The D gene is left open where the match is weak. Part of the rows lack a size; the others show once, few, many or a class for expanded clones.

d_call: TRBD2
v_call: TRBV11-2
clone_size: .
j_call: TRBJ2-1
cdr3_nt: TGTGCCAGCAGCTTAGAACTAGCGGGCTACAATGAGCAGTTCTTC
cdr3_aa: CASSLELAGYNEQFF

d_call: TRBD1
v_call: TRBV28
clone_size: .
j_call: TRBJ1-1
cdr3_nt: TGTGCCAGCAGTCATCACAGGGGGCTCGACACTGAAGCTTTCTTT
cdr3_aa: CASSHHRGLDTEAFF

d_call: .
v_call: TRBV2
clone_size: once
j_call: TRBJ2-7
cdr3_nt: TGTGCCACCAAGGGGGAGGGCTACGAGCAGTACTTC
cdr3_aa: CATKGEGYEQYF

d_call: .
v_call: TRBV27
clone_size: .
j_call: TRBJ2-7
cdr3_nt: TGTGCCAGCAGTTTAGGTTGGACAGGAGGGGGATACGAGCAGTACTTC
cdr3_aa: CASSLGWTGGGYEQYF

d_call: .
v_call: TRBV2
clone_size: .
j_call: TRBJ2-1
cdr3_nt: TGTGCCAGCAGCGCAGACCTTCTAGCGTTGGTCTTC
cdr3_aa: CASSADLLALVF

d_call: TRBD2
v_call: TRBV2
clone_size: .
j_call: TRBJ2-2
cdr3_nt: TGTGCCAGCAGTAGGGGAGGGCCGGGCACCGGGGAGCTGTTTTTT
cdr3_aa: CASSRGGPGTGELFF

d_call: .
v_call: TRBV5-6
clone_size: .
j_call: TRBJ1-1
cdr3_nt: TGTGCCAGCAGCTTCGGGACATCCAACACTGAAGCTTTCTTT
cdr3_aa: CASSFGTSNTEAFF

d_call: TRBD2
v_call: TRBV7-3
clone_size: .
j_call: TRBJ2-5
cdr3_nt: TGTGCCAGCAGCCCAGGACTAGCGGGAGTCGGGGCTCCAGAGACCCAGTACTTC
cdr3_aa: CASSPGLAGVGAPETQYF

d_call: .
v_call: TRBV14
clone_size: .
j_call: TRBJ1-1
cdr3_nt: TGTGCCAGCAGCCAAGGGACAGTTAACACTGAAGCTTTCTTT
cdr3_aa: CASSQGTVNTEAFF

d_call: .
v_call: TRBV28
clone_size: .
j_call: TRBJ2-3
cdr3_nt: TGTGCCAGCAGTGGCCGGGACTCGACAGATACGCAGTATTTT
cdr3_aa: CASSGRDSTDTQYF

d_call: TRBD1
v_call: TRBV7-2
clone_size: .
j_call: TRBJ1-6
cdr3_nt: TGTGCCAGCGGACAGGGTACCCCCTCCTATAATTCACCCCTCCACTTT
cdr3_aa: CASGQGTPSYNSPLHF

d_call: TRBD1
v_call: TRBV30
clone_size: .
j_call: TRBJ1-2
cdr3_nt: TGTGCCTGGAGTGATTATACAGGGGGTTGGTATGGCTACACCTTC
cdr3_aa: CAWSDYTGGWYGYTF

d_call: .
v_call: TRBV2
clone_size: .
j_call: TRBJ2-2
cdr3_nt: TGTGCCAGCAGTGATAGCAGGGGCGCCGGGGAGCTGTTTTTT
cdr3_aa: CASSDSRGAGELFF

d_call: TRBD2
v_call: TRBV3-1/TRBV3-2
clone_size: few
j_call: TRBJ2-1
cdr3_nt: TGTGCCAGCAGCCAAGAGGCTAGCGGGAGGAGTCGTAATGAGCAGTTCTTC
cdr3_aa: CASSQEASGRSRNEQFF

d_call: .
v_call: TRBV5-1
clone_size: .
j_call: TRBJ2-7
cdr3_nt: TGCGCCAGCAGCCCGACTTACAGGGTACGCTTAAAGGAGCAGTACTTC
cdr3_aa: CASSPTYRVRLKEQYF

d_call: .
v_call: TRBV7-8
clone_size: once
j_call: TRBJ2-1
cdr3_nt: TGTGCCAGCAGACCCAGGAGGGGGGGGGCCCCCGACAATGAGCAGTTCTTC
cdr3_aa: CASRPRRGGAPDNEQFF

d_call: TRBD1
v_call: TRBV4-2
clone_size: .
j_call: TRBJ1-2
cdr3_nt: TGTGCCAGCAGCCAAGGCGGGGACAGGGGGGACGGCTACACCTTC
cdr3_aa: CASSQGGDRGDGYTF

d_call: TRBD1
v_call: TRBV3-1/TRBV3-2
clone_size: few
j_call: TRBJ1-6
cdr3_nt: TGTGCCAGCAGCCAATTCTTGAGACAGGGGTATTCACCCCTCCACTTT
cdr3_aa: CASSQFLRQGYSPLHF

d_call: TRBD1
v_call: TRBV29-1
clone_size: .
j_call: TRBJ2-4
cdr3_nt: TGCAGCGTTTCCGGGACAGGTGGAGGATGGAACATTCAGTACTTC
cdr3_aa: CSVSGTGGGWNIQYF

d_call: .
v_call: TRBV11-2
clone_size: .
j_call: TRBJ2-5
cdr3_nt: TGTGCCAGCAGCTTAGGGAGGGCCGACCTGGAGACCCAGTACTTC
cdr3_aa: CASSLGRADLETQYF

d_call: TRBD2
v_call: TRBV3-1/TRBV3-2
clone_size: few
j_call: TRBJ2-7
cdr3_nt: TGTGCCAGCAGCCAAGAGACAGCGGGATCCTCCTACGAGCAGTACTTC
cdr3_aa: CASSQETAGSSYEQYF

d_call: .
v_call: TRBV5-1
clone_size: .
j_call: TRBJ2-1
cdr3_nt: TGCGCCAGCAGCATCCAAGGGGGTAATGAGCAGTTCTTC
cdr3_aa: CASSIQGGNEQFF

d_call: TRBD1
v_call: TRBV18
clone_size: .
j_call: TRBJ1-6
cdr3_nt: TGTGCCAGCTCACCATCGACAGGGAATTCACCCCTCCACTTT
cdr3_aa: CASSPSTGNSPLHF

d_call: TRBD1
v_call: TRBV11-3
clone_size: .
j_call: TRBJ1-2
cdr3_nt: TGTGCCAGCAGCCCGAGGGAGGGGACAGGGAATGGCTACACCTTC
cdr3_aa: CASSPREGTGNGYTF

d_call: .
v_call: TRBV15
clone_size: .
j_call: TRBJ2-6
cdr3_nt: TGTGCCACCAGCGGTTTCCAGGGGAGTTCCTCTGGGGCCAACGTCCTGACTTTC
cdr3_aa: CATSGFQGSSSGANVLTF

d_call: TRBD2
v_call: TRBV7-8
clone_size: once
j_call: TRBJ2-2
cdr3_nt: TGTGCCAGCAGCTTAACGGGACTAGGCCCCGGGGAGCTGTTTTTT
cdr3_aa: CASSLTGLGPGELFF

d_call: .
v_call: TRBV19
clone_size: once
j_call: TRBJ2-7
cdr3_nt: TGTGCCAGTAGTATCAGACAGGATGGCTACGAGCAGTACTTC
cdr3_aa: CASSIRQDGYEQYF

d_call: TRBD1
v_call: TRBV15
clone_size: .
j_call: TRBJ2-1
cdr3_nt: TGTGCCACCAGCAGTCTCAACCGGGACAGAAACAATGAGCAGTTCTTC
cdr3_aa: CATSSLNRDRNNEQFF

d_call: .
v_call: TRBV30
clone_size: .
j_call: TRBJ1-2
cdr3_nt: TGTGCCTGGAGTGTACAGCAGGTTGGCTACACCTTC
cdr3_aa: CAWSVQQVGYTF

d_call: .
v_call: TRBV6-5
clone_size: .
j_call: TRBJ1-5
cdr3_nt: TGTGCCAGCAGTTACTCGGGGGCCTCGCGACAACCCCAGCATTTT
cdr3_aa: CASSYSGASRQPQHF

d_call: TRBD1
v_call: TRBV5-1
clone_size: .
j_call: TRBJ2-5
cdr3_nt: TGCGCCAGCTCGGGGACAGGCGAGACCCAGTACTTC
cdr3_aa: CASSGTGETQYF

d_call: TRBD1
v_call: TRBV5-1
clone_size: .
j_call: TRBJ2-7
cdr3_nt: TGCGCCAGCAGCCCGACAGGGGGGAGTAACGAGCAGTACTTC
cdr3_aa: CASSPTGGSNEQYF

d_call: TRBD2
v_call: TRBV20-1
clone_size: .
j_call: TRBJ2-3
cdr3_nt: TGCAGTGCTAGTTTACGGACTAGCGGGGCGACAGATACGCAGTATTTT
cdr3_aa: CSASLRTSGATDTQYF

d_call: .
v_call: TRBV27
clone_size: .
j_call: TRBJ1-6
cdr3_nt: TGTGCCAGCCGTTGGACAGTTGGGCCTTCACCCCTCCACTTT
cdr3_aa: CASRWTVGPSPLHF

d_call: TRBD2
v_call: TRBV5-1
clone_size: .
j_call: TRBJ2-3
cdr3_nt: TGCGCCAGCAGCCCGAGGACTAGCGGGGGGGCGGGAGATACGCAGTATTTT
cdr3_aa: CASSPRTSGGAGDTQYF

d_call: TRBD1
v_call: TRBV5-1
clone_size: .
j_call: TRBJ1-5
cdr3_nt: TGCGCCAGCAGCTTAGGGACAGGGGGCGATCAGCCCCAGCATTTT
cdr3_aa: CASSLGTGGDQPQHF

d_call: TRBD1
v_call: TRBV27
clone_size: few
j_call: TRBJ1-5
cdr3_nt: TGTGCCAGCAGTCCCAGGACAGGGTCGGGTAACAATCAGCCCCAGCATTTT
cdr3_aa: CASSPRTGSGNNQPQHF

d_call: .
v_call: TRBV11-3
clone_size: .
j_call: TRBJ2-7
cdr3_nt: TGTGCCAGCAGCGCCCACTACGTCCCCTACGAGCAGTACTTC
cdr3_aa: CASSAHYVPYEQYF

d_call: TRBD2
v_call: TRBV5-6
clone_size: .
j_call: TRBJ2-1
cdr3_nt: TGTGCCAGCAGCGGAAGGACTAGCGGGAGGTACAATGAGCAGTTCTTC
cdr3_aa: CASSGRTSGRYNEQFF

d_call: TRBD1
v_call: TRBV28
clone_size: .
j_call: TRBJ2-7
cdr3_nt: TGTGCCAGCAGTTTCCCCAGGGGGCAAGGTGACGAGCAGTACTTC
cdr3_aa: CASSFPRGQGDEQYF

d_call: TRBD1
v_call: TRBV7-9
clone_size: .
j_call: TRBJ1-6
cdr3_nt: TGTGCCAGCAGCCGGGGACAGGGGGATTCACCCCTCCACTTT
cdr3_aa: CASSRGQGDSPLHF

d_call: .
v_call: TRBV18
clone_size: .
j_call: TRBJ1-4
cdr3_nt: TGTGCCAGCTCGGCGGGAGATCCCCTCCGTGAAAAACTGTTTTTT
cdr3_aa: CASSAGDPLREKLFF

d_call: .
v_call: TRBV7-9
clone_size: .
j_call: TRBJ1-4
cdr3_nt: TGTGCCAGCAGCTCCCTGTCCCAGGGACTGTTTTTT
cdr3_aa: CASSSLSQGLFF

d_call: TRBD1
v_call: TRBV5-5
clone_size: .
j_call: TRBJ1-1
cdr3_nt: TGTGCCAGCCAGGACAGGATGAACACTGAAGCTTTCTTT
cdr3_aa: CASQDRMNTEAFF

d_call: .
v_call: TRBV19
clone_size: .
j_call: TRBJ1-4
cdr3_nt: TGTGCCAGTAGTCCGGGTGAAAAACTGTTTTTT
cdr3_aa: CASSPGEKLFF

d_call: TRBD2
v_call: TRBV7-3
clone_size: .
j_call: TRBJ2-1
cdr3_nt: TGTGCCAGCAGGGCAATAGCGGGAGGGCTGAATGAGCAGTTCTTC
cdr3_aa: CASRAIAGGLNEQFF

d_call: .
v_call: TRBV29-1
clone_size: .
j_call: TRBJ1-2
cdr3_nt: TGCAGCGTTGGTGGAGGGAGTGGGTATGGCTACACCTTC
cdr3_aa: CSVGGGSGYGYTF

d_call: .
v_call: TRBV5-1
clone_size: .
j_call: TRBJ2-2
cdr3_nt: TGCGCCAGCAGCTTGGGGGCAGGCGACACCGGGGAGCTGTTTTTT
cdr3_aa: CASSLGAGDTGELFF

d_call: .
v_call: TRBV27
clone_size: .
j_call: TRBJ2-1
cdr3_nt: TGTGCCAGCGCCGAACCAGGGGTTTCCTACAATGAGCAGTTCTTC
cdr3_aa: CASAEPGVSYNEQFF

d_call: TRBD2
v_call: TRBV2
clone_size: .
j_call: TRBJ2-5
cdr3_nt: TGTGCCAGCAGTCGCGAGCGGGGTCAAGAGACCCAGTACTTC
cdr3_aa: CASSRERGQETQYF

d_call: .
v_call: TRBV27
clone_size: .
j_call: TRBJ2-5
cdr3_nt: TGTGCCAGCAGTTTTTTATCATCAGGGATTCAAGAGACCCAGTACTTC
cdr3_aa: CASSFLSSGIQETQYF

d_call: .
v_call: TRBV29-1
clone_size: .
j_call: TRBJ2-2
cdr3_nt: TGCAGCGTGGCCAGGGAAACCGGGGAGCTGTTTTTT
cdr3_aa: CSVARETGELFF

d_call: TRBD2
v_call: TRBV12-3/TRBV12-4
clone_size: .
j_call: TRBJ2-1
cdr3_nt: TGTGCCAGCAGTTTCACTCTAGCGGGTGAGCAGTTCTTC
cdr3_aa: CASSFTLAGEQFF

d_call: TRBD1
v_call: TRBV9
clone_size: .
j_call: TRBJ2-2
cdr3_nt: TGTGCCAGCAACCGGGACAGGGGGATATCGGGCACCGGGGAGCTGTTTTTT
cdr3_aa: CASNRDRGISGTGELFF

d_call: .
v_call: TRBV3-1/TRBV3-2
clone_size: .
j_call: TRBJ2-7
cdr3_nt: TGTGCCAGCAGCCAAGATGGAGCCCTCTTAGGAAACGAGCAGTACTTC
cdr3_aa: CASSQDGALLGNEQYF